This T cell receptor (beta chain) was identified during a study of blood T cells in healthy people across ages. General study findings and limits: It was the long-lived donors that had more naive CD4+ cells and higher diversity than aged donors. Per million T cells, TCR beta diversity dropped about linearly as age rose. Without sorted subsets, naive and antigen-experienced compartments could not be conclusively compared.

This clonotype came up a few times. No antigen is known for it. At least 6.5 million PBMCs were isolated per sample. Then a second PCR, running roughly 7 to 11 cycles, was carried out with a sample-barcoded 5' primer and a J-beta primer mix. TCRdb reanalysed the 5' RACE reads using MiXCR and keeps one entry per CDR3 protein. Among roughly 500,000 distinct CDR3 sequences listed, 27% were seen once. Trimming cost V 7 bases and J 5 bases, with 16 bases left between them. The CDR3 is 13 residues long. The germline V gene has CDR1 SQVTM and CDR2 ANQGSEA. This sequence joins TRBV29-1 and TRBJ2-3; weak D call: TRBD2 (6 bases). The sequenced sample consisted of blood. This clonotype originated in a woman aged 70-85 years in good health. CDR3 loop: CSGGQTSGDTQYF. CDR3 nucleotides: TGCAGCGGGGGCCAGACTAGTGGAGATACGCAGTATTTT.